Described below is a single T cell receptor (beta chain) sequence and its context. Primers targeting TRAV and TRBV primed first-strand cDNA, covering alpha and beta chains. The PCR that amplified TCRs ran for 20 cycles, relying on a constant-region primer and a V-primer adapter. TCRdb re-analysed the reads in MiXCR, keeping a single row per CDR3 protein. There are about 9,200 distinct CDR3 sequences in the sample; approximately 42% occur only once, and approximately 5.5% lies in the top ten. The germline V gene has CDR1 SGHNT and CDR2 YYREEE (reference sequence). The CDR3 is made up of 13 amino acids. Trimming removed 3 bases from V and 6 bases from J, with 13 bases in between. The source of the sample is a study of low-dose radiotherapy and immunotherapy resistance in tumors.

This clonotype was obtained from a human donor with advanced metastatic prostate, ovarian, gallbladder or colorectal cancer (not recorded which). This table probably holds off-target reads from a library built for another chain. This chain joins TRBV5-4 and TRBJ2-7; no firm D call. CDR3 nucleotides: TGTGCCAGCAGCTCCAAAGACCTATCCGAGCAGTACTTC. It specifies CASSSKDLSEQYF.